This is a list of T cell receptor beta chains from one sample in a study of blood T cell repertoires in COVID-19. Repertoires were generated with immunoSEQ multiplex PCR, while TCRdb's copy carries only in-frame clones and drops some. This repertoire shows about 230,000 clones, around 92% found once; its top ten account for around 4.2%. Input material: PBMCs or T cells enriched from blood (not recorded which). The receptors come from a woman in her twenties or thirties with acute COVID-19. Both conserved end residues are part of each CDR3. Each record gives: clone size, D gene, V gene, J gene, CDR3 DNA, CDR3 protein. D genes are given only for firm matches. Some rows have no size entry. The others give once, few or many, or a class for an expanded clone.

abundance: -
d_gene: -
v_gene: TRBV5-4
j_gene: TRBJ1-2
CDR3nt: TGTGCCAGCAGCGGGGTACGCGCCCCAGGGTTGTCCTATGGCTACACCTTC
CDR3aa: CASSGVRAPGLSYGYTF

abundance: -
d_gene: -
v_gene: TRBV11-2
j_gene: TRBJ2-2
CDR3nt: TGTGCCAGCAGCTTAGATCGGTTGACCGGGGAGCTGTTTTTT
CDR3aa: CASSLDRLTGELFF

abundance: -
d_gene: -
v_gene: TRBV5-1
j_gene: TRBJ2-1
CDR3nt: TGCGCCAGCAGTCTAACCCAGGGGGGCTATGAGCAGTTCTTC
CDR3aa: CASSLTQGGYEQFF

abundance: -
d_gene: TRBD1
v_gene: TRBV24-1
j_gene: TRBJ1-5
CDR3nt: TGTGCCACCAGTGAGAGGACAGGGGTCCAGCCCCAGCATTTT
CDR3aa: CATSERTGVQPQHF

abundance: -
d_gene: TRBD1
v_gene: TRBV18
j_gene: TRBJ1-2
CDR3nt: TGTGCCAGCCAAGCTCAGGGGGAGAGAGGTGGCTACACCTTC
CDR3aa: CASQAQGERGGYTF

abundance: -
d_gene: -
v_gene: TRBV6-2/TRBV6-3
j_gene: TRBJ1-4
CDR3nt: TGTGCCAGCAGTGAGACAGCTGGAAAACTGTTTTTT
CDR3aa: CASSETAGKLFF

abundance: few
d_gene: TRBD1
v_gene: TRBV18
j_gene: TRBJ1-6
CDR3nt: TGTGCCAGCTCACCACCGAGCACAGGGGCTAATTCACCCCTCCACTTT
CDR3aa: CASSPPSTGANSPLHF

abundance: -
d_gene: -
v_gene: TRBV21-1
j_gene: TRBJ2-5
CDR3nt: TGTGCCAGCAGCAGAGGGGACAGGGCCCTTATAGAGACCCAGTACTTC
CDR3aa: CASSRGDRALIETQYF

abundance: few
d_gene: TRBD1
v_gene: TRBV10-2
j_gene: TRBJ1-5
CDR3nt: TGCGCCAGCAGCGGACAGGGCAATCAGCCCCAGCATTTT
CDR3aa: CASSGQGNQPQHF

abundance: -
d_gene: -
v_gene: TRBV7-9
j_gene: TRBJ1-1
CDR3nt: TGTGCCAGCAGCTTATCCGTCAGTGAAGCTTTCTTT
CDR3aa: CASSLSVSEAFF

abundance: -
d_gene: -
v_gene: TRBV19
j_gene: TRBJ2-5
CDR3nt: TGTGCCAGTAGTATTCTACCTCAAGAGACCCAGTACTTC
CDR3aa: CASSILPQETQYF

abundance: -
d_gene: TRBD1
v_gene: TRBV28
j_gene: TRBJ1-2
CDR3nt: TGTGCCAGCAGTAACACGGACAGGGACCTTTATGGCTACACCTTC
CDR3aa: CASSNTDRDLYGYTF

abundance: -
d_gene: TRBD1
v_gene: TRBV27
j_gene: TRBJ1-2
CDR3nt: TGTGCCAGCAGTGATGCAGGGGGCAGAGGCTACACCTTC
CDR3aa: CASSDAGGRGYTF

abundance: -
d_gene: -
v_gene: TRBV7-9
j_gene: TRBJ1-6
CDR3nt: TGTGCCAGCAGCCAAGACAGGAATTCACCCCTCCACTTT
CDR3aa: CASSQDRNSPLHF

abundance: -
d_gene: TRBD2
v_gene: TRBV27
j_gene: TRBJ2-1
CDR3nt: TGTGCCAGCAGTTTTTTGGGCGGGGGGGCGAACCATGAGCAGTTCTTC
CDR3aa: CASSFLGGGANHEQFF

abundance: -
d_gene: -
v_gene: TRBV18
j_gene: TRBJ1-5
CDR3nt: TGTGCCAGCTCACCATTAGAGGGCCGGCAGCCCCAGCATTTT
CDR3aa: CASSPLEGRQPQHF

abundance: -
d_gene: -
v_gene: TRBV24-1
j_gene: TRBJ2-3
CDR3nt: TGTGCCACCAGTGATCCCCGCAGGGGATCGGACACAGATACGCAGTATTTT
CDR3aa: CATSDPRRGSDTDTQYF

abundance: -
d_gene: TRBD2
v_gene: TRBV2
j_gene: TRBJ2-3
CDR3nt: TGTGCCAGCAACGAATTAGCGGGGGCCACAGATACGCAGTATTTT
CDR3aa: CASNELAGATDTQYF

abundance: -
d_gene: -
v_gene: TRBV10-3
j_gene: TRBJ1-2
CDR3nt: TGTGCCATCAGTGAGTCCGGGGCAGGGGATAACTATGGCTACACCTTC
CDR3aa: CAISESGAGDNYGYTF

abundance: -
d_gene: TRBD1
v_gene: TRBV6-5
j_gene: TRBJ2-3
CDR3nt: TGTGCCAGCAGTTACCCGGGACAGGGGTTGGCAGATACGCAGTATTTT
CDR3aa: CASSYPGQGLADTQYF

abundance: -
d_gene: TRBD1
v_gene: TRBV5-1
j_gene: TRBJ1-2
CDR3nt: TGCGCCAGCAGCTTGGGGGTGAAAAACAGGGGAAAAAACTATGGCTACACCTTC
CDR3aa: CASSLGVKNRGKNYGYTF

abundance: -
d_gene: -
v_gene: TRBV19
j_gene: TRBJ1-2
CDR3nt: TGTGCCAGTAGTATGGGACTTAACTATGGCTACACCTTC
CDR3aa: CASSMGLNYGYTF

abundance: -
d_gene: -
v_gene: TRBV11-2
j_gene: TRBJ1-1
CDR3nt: TGTGCCAGCAGCTTAGTTTCAAACTGGAACACTGAAGCTTTCTTT
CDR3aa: CASSLVSNWNTEAFF

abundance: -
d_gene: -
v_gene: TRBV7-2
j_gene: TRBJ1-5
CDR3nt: TGTGCCAGCGCCTCAGGGAGGGACAATCAGCCCCAGCATTTT
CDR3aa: CASASGRDNQPQHF

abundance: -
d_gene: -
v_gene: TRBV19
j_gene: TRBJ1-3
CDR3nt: TGTGCCAGTAGTACGGACAGTTACTCTGGAAACACCATATATTTT
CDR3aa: CASSTDSYSGNTIYF

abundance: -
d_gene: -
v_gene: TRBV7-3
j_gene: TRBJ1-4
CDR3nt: TGTGCCAGCAGCTTAAGTCCAGGGGAAAAACTGTTTTTT
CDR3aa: CASSLSPGEKLFF

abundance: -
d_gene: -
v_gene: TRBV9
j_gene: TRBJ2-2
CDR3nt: TGTGCCAGCAGCGTAGCAGGGAACACCGGGGAGCTGTTTTTT
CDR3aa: CASSVAGNTGELFF

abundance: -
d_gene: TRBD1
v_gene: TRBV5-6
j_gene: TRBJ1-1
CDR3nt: TGTGCCAGCAGCCCCACAGGGGAAAGGCTCACTGAAGCTTTCTTT
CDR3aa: CASSPTGERLTEAFF

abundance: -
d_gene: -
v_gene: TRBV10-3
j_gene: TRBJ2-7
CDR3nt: TGTGCCATCAGTGAACCGGGAGTTAATTACGAGCAGTACTTC
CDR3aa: CAISEPGVNYEQYF

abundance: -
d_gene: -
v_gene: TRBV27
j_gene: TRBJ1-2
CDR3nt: TGTGCCAGCAGTACTACCCGCGGACAGATCTATGGCTACACCTTC
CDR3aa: CASSTTRGQIYGYTF

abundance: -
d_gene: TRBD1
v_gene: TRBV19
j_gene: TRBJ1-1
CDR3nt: TGTGCCAGTAGTATAGAGGGACAGGGTAACACTGAAGCTTTCTTT
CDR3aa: CASSIEGQGNTEAFF

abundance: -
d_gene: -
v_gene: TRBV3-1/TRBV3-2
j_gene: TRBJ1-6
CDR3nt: TGTGCCAGCAGCCAATTACCGGATTCACCCCTCCACTTT
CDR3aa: CASSQLPDSPLHF

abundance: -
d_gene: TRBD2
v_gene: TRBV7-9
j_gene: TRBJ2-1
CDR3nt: TGTGCCAGCAGCTTAAGACTAGCGGTCGGGAATGAGCAGTTCTTC
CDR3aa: CASSLRLAVGNEQFF

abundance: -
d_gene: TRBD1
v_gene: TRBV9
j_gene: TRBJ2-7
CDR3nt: TGTGCCAGCAGCGACCGGGACAGTCGCTACGAGCAGTACTTC
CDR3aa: CASSDRDSRYEQYF

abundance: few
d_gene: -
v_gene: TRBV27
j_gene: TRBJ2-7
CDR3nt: TGTGCCAGCAGTTACGGGGTCCTCTCCTACGAGCAGTACTTC
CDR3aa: CASSYGVLSYEQYF

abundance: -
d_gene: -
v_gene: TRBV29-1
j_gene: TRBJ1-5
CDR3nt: TGCAGCGTAGCAGGGTATAGCAATCAGCCCCAGCATTTT
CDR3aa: CSVAGYSNQPQHF

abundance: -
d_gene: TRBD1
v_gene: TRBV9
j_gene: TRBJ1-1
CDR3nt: TGTGCCAGCAGCGTAGTCGGGACAGGGTTCACTGAAGCTTTCTTT
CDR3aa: CASSVVGTGFTEAFF

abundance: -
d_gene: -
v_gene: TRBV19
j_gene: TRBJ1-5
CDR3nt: TGTGCCAGTAATAACAGGCGTAATCAGCCCCAGCATTTT
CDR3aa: CASNNRRNQPQHF

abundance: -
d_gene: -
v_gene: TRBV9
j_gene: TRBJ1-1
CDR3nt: TGTGCCAGCAGTGCAAAGGCGCACAGTGGAGGGAGGGCTATGAACACTGAAGCTTTCTTT
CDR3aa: CASSAKAHSGGRAMNTEAFF

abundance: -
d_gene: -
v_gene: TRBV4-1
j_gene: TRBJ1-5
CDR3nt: TGCGCCAGCAGCCAAGTTCCCGGGAGCGGCAATCAGCCCCAGCATTTT
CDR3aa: CASSQVPGSGNQPQHF

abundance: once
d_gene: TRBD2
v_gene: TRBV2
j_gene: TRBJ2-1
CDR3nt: TGTGCCAGCAGTGACGGTGCGGGGGGGTCCAATGAGCAGTTCTTC
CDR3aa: CASSDGAGGSNEQFF

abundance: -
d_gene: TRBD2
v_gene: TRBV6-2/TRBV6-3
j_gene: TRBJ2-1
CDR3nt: TGTGCCAGCAGCAATAGCGGGGGTAGGAACAATGAGCAGTTCTTC
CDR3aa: CASSNSGGRNNEQFF

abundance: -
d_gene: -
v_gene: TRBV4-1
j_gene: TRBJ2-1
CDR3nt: TGCGCCAGCAGCCAAGATTACGGCGGCTATGGGCAGTTCTTC
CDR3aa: CASSQDYGGYGQFF

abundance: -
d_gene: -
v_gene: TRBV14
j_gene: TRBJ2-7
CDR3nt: TGTGCCAGCAGCCAAGAAAACTTCTTCTCCTACGAGCAGTACTTC
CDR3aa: CASSQENFFSYEQYF

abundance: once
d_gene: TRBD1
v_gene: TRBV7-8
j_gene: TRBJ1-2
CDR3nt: TGTGCCAGCAGCGCCCCGGGACAGGGTGACTATGGCTACACCTTC
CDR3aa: CASSAPGQGDYGYTF

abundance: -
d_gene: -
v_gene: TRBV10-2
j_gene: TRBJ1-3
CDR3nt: TGCGCCACCTACGGGGGGGTGTCAGGAAACACCATATATTTT
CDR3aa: CATYGGVSGNTIYF

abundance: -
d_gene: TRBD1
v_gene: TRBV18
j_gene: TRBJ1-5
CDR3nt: TGTGCCAGCTCACTCGACAGGGCCGGCAATCAGCCCCAGCATTTT
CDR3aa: CASSLDRAGNQPQHF

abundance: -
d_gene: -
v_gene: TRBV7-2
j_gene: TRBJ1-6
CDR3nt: TGTGCCAGCAGCTTAGGTCCCCAGGGGCTCGGACCCCTCCACTTT
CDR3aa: CASSLGPQGLGPLHF

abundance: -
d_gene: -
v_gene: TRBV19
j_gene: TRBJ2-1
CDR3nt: TGTGCCAGAATACAGAGGGCTTTCTACAATGAGCAGTTCTTC
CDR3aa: CARIQRAFYNEQFF

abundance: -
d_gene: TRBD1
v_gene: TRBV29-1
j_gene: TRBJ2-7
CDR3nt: TGCAGCGTCATCCCCTTGACAGGGAGTAGCGAGCAGTACTTC
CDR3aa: CSVIPLTGSSEQYF

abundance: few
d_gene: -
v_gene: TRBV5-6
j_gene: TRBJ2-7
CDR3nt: TGTGCCAGCAGCTTGGCGGACACCACCTACGAGCAGTACTTC
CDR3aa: CASSLADTTYEQYF

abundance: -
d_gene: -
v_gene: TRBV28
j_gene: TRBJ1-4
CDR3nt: TGTGCCAGCAGTTCCCAGGGAAGTGAAAAACTGTTTTTT
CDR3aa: CASSSQGSEKLFF

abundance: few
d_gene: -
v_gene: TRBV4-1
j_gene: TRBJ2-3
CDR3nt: TGCGCCAGCAGCCAACCCGACAGGATCACAGATACGCAGTATTTT
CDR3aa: CASSQPDRITDTQYF

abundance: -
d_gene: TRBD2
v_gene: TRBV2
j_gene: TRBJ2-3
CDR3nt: TGTGCCAGCAGAAGGACTAGCGGGGGTACAGATACGCAGTATTTT
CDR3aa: CASRRTSGGTDTQYF

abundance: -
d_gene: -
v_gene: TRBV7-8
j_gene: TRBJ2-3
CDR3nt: TGTGCCAGCAGCTTAGTAACAGGGCACAGCACAGATACGCAGTATTTT
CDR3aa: CASSLVTGHSTDTQYF

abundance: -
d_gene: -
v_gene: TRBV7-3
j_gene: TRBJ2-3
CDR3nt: TGTGCCAGCAGCTTAGAGCGGGGCACAGATACGCAGTATTTT
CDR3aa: CASSLERGTDTQYF

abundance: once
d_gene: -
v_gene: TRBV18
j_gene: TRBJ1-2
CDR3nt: TGTGCCAGCTCACCACAGGACAGCTATGGCTACACCTTC
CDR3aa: CASSPQDSYGYTF

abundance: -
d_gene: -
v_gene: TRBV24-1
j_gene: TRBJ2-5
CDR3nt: TGTGCCACCGCCCCCGACAGCGGGCGCGAGCAGGAGACCCAGTACTTC
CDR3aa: CATAPDSGREQETQYF